This T cell receptor (beta chain) was profiled in a study of T cells and Merkel cell carcinoma outcomes. On this clone itself: Its matching antigen is unknown.

Measured with immunoSEQ multiplex PCR; TCRdb has only the in-frame clones, and not every one. The profile shows about 15,000 clones, 87% of them singletons. Regarding the study as a whole: In Merkel cell carcinoma, repertoire and T-cell density reportedly predicted outcomes.

The specimen sequenced was tumor tissue from Merkel cell carcinoma. This receptor was obtained from a human donor with Merkel cell carcinoma.

The CDR3 DNA follows: TGTGCCAGCAGCTCACAGAGTCGGGAGACCCAGTACTTC. Encoded protein: CASSSQSRETQYF. The chain employs TRBV5-4 and TRBJ2-5, with D unresolved. Between the trimmed V and J ends, which lost 3 bases and 5 bases, there was a span of 11 bases. The V gene's germline CDR1 is SGHNT and CDR2 YYREEE (reference sequence). This CDR3 comprises 13 residues.